This paragraph covers one TCR beta chain sequence. This clone was observed at least ten times. There is no known antigen for this receptor. Nothing much larger sits one base from this clone, and base qualities are not available. From a lookup of the germline V gene (reference sequence), CDR1 and CDR2 are MNHEY and SMNVEV. Including cysteine and phenylalanine, the CDR3 has 16 amino acids. Only the CDR3 part of the read is kept: 48 bases, read in frame from the first base. V lost 3 bases and J lost 0 bases; the stretch between them is 9 bases long. The data originate from a study of blood T cell repertoires in COVID-19 (dated by TCRdb to between 2020 and 2021). Background for the entire study: Collaborator samples came from the United States, Italy and Spain and covered acute and convalescent phases of COVID-19. The prospective study material was composed of cDNA or gDNA derived from T cells, B-cell-depleted T cells, or PBMCs. The dataset comprised deeply sampled blood TCRbeta repertoires from subjects exposed to, actively infected with, or recovered from COVID-19. A freely available public database, intended as a resource for researchers studying the immune response to SARS-CoV-2, is where the repertoires were released. The samples were drawn from the first 160 participants of the ongoing ImmuneRACE study and from under 1,500 subjects provided by 6 global collaborators. Sample metadata almost always included a de-identified subject ID, COVID-19 status, age in years and sex. Where available, HLA class I and class II types were obtained from metadata supplied by the sample provider rather than from assay-based typing. Results the study describes overall, beyond this receptor: How much clinical and demographic metadata was included differed by source and by participant, and the metadata was provided uncurated.

The immunoSEQ Assay, a bias-controlled multiplex PCR, was used to amplify TCRbeta CDR3 regions from genomic DNA. Per the authors' processing: Nucleated cell counts per sample were estimated from amplification of reference gene primers within the assay. To quantify the absolute abundance of each unique TCRbeta CDR3 rearrangement, sequence reads were collapsed and filtered. Productive Simpson clonality was computed per sample as the square root of Simpson's diversity index over productive rearrangements. TCRdb limited this immuneACCESS table to in-frame rearrangements with V and J called. A share of clones is missing; checked studies link under half to unresolved V genes, and the rest is unexplained. D and trimming come from the DNA, and the V and J calls and clone size come from that table. This sample is represented by 200,000 to 250,000 clones; 70% to 85% of them were singletons. The ten largest clones capture around 7.8% of the sample.

In Seattle, one collaborating source enrolled patients while the infection was active and tracked those patients longitudinally over the course of disease. Whole blood was collected in K2EDTA tubes by collaborating institutions according to the institutions' own protocols. Collaborator samples were shipped for TCRbeta analysis as frozen whole blood, isolated PBMCs, or DNA extracted from either sample type. The chain is made from TRBV27 and TRBJ1-6, with the D gene too uncertain to name. Sequencing used peripheral blood. The sequence came from a woman of 80 years or more with COVID-19, enrolled during active disease. The CDR3 here reads CASSLSGSSYNSPLHF. In nucleotide form, the sequence is TGTGCCAGCAGTTTGTCGGGGAGCTCCTATAATTCACCCCTCCACTTT.